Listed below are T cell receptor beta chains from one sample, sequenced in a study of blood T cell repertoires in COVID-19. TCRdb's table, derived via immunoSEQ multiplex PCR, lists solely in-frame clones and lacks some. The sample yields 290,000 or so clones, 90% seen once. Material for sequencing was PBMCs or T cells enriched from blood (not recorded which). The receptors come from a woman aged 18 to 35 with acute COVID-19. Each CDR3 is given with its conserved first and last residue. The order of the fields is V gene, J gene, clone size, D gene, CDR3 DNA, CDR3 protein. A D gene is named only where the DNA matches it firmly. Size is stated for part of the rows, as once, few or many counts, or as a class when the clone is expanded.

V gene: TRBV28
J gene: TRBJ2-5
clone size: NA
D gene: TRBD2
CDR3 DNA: TGTGCCAGCAGCCCCCTAGCGGGAGGGCCCGGAGAGACCCAGTACTTC
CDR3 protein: CASSPLAGGPGETQYF

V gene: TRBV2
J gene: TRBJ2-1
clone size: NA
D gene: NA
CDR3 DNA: TGTGCCAGCAGTGAAGCTAGTAGCTCTAATGAGCAGTTCTTC
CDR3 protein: CASSEASSSNEQFF

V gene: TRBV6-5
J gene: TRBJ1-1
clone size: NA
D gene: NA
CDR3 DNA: TGTGCCAGCAGGGGGACTCAGGTCACTGAAGCTTTCTTT
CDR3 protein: CASRGTQVTEAFF

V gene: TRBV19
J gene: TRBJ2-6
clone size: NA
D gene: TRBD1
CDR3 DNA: TGTGCCAGTAGTCTCAGGACAGGAGTCTCTGGGGCCAACGTCCTGACTTTC
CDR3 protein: CASSLRTGVSGANVLTF

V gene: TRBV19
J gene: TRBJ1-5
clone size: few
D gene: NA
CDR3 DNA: TGTGCCAGTGGAGCAGGGCTGGCGATTTTCGGTCAGCCCCAGCATTTT
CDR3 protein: CASGAGLAIFGQPQHF

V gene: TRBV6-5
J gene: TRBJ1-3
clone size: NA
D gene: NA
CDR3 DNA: TGTGCCAGCAGCTCCACTTACTCTGGAAACACCATATATTTT
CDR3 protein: CASSSTYSGNTIYF

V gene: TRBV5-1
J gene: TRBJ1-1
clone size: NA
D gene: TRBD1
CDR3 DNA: TGCGCCAGCACCGGGACAGACTTGAACACTGAAGCTTTCTTT
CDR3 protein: CASTGTDLNTEAFF

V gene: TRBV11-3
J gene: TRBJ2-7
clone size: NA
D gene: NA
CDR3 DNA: TGTGCCAGCAGCCCTACCGAAGACTCCTACGAGCAGTACTTC
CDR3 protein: CASSPTEDSYEQYF

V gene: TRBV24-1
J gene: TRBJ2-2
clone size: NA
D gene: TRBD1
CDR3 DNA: TGTGCCACCAGTGACCAGGGACAGGGATACACCGGGGAGCTGTTTTTT
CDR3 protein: CATSDQGQGYTGELFF

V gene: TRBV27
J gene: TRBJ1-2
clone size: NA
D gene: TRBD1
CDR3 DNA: TGTGCCAGCAGTAAGAGGACAGGGCGCTATGGCTACACCTTC
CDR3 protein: CASSKRTGRYGYTF

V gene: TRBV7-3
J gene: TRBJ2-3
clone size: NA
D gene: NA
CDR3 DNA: TGTGCCAGCAGCTTAACTCATAGCACAGATACGCAGTATTTT
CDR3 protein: CASSLTHSTDTQYF

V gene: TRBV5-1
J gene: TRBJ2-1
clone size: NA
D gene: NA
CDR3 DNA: TGCGCCAGCAGCTTGGCCGGGGGGCGGGCGGGCAGCTCCTACAATGAGCAGTTCTTC
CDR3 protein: CASSLAGGRAGSSYNEQFF

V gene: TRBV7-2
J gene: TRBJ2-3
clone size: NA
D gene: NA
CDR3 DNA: TGTGCCAGCAGCTCCCCCGTAGGGAGCTTTTTCGTGGGCACAGATACGCAGTATTTT
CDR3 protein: CASSSPVGSFFVGTDTQYF

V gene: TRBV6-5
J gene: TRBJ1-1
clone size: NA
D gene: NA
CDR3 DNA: TGTGCCAGCAGCCCCGGCGGGGTGAGAATAGCTTTCTTT
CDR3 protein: CASSPGGVRIAFF

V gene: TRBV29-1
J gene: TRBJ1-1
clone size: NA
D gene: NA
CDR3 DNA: TGCAGCGTTGTTGAGATCACTGAAGCTTTCTTT
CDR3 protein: CSVVEITEAFF

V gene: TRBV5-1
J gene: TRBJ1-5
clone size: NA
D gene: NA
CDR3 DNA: TGCGCCAGCAGCTTTAAAGGCGGGGGGGACCAGCCCCAGCATTTT
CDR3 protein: CASSFKGGGDQPQHF

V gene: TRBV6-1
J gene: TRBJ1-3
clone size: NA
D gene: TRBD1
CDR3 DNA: TGTGCCAGCAGTGAAGGGACAGGGTTTACCAACACCATATATTTT
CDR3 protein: CASSEGTGFTNTIYF

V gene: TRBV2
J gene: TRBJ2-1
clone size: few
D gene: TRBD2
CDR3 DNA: TGTGCCAGCAGTGGGGACGGGGGGTGGAATGAGCAGTTCTTC
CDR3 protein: CASSGDGGWNEQFF

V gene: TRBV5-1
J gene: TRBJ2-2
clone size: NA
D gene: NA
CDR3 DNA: TGCGCCAGCAGCCTTCAGGGGCCGGGGACCACCGGGGAGCTGTTTTTT
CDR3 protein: CASSLQGPGTTGELFF

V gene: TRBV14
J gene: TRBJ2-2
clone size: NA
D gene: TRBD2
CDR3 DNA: TGTGCCAGCGGCGTAGCGGGAGGAGGGACCGGGGAGCTGTTTTTT
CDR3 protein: CASGVAGGGTGELFF

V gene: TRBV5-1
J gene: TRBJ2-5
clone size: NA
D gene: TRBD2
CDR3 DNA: TGCGCCAGCAGCTTGAACCAGCGGGAGGCTCAAGAGACCCAGTACTTC
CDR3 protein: CASSLNQREAQETQYF

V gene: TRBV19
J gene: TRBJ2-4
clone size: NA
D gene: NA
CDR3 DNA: TGTGCCAGTAGTATAGATCGGAGGGCAAAAACCAAAAACATTCAGTACTTC
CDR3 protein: CASSIDRRAKTKNIQYF

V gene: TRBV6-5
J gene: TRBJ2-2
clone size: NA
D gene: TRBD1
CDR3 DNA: TGTGCCAGCAGAGACAGGGGCTCGGGGGAGCTGTTTTTT
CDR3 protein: CASRDRGSGELFF

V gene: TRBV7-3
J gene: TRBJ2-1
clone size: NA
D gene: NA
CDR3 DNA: TGTGCCAGCAGCTTAAAGGAAGGACTCGGATACAATGAGCAGTTCTTC
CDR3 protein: CASSLKEGLGYNEQFF

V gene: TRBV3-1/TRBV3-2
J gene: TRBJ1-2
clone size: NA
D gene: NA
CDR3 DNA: TGTGCCAGCAGCCCCTCGGACGGAGGAACTATCTATGGCTACACCTTT
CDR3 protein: CASSPSDGGTIYGYTF

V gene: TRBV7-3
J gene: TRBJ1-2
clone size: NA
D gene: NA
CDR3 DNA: TGTGCCAGCAGCTCCAGCGGGCAGGGAGACTACACCTTC
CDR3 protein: CASSSSGQGDYTF

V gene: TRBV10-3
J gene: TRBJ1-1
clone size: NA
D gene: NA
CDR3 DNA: TGTGCCATCAGGAAAGGAGGGGAAACTAACACTGAAGCTTTCTTT
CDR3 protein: CAIRKGGETNTEAFF

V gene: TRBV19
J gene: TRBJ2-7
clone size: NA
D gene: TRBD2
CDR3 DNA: TGTGCCAGTAGTATGGGTACTAGCGGGAGCTTCGAGCAGTACTTC
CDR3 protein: CASSMGTSGSFEQYF

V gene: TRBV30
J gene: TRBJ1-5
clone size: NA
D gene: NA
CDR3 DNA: TGTGCCTGGAGGGGACACGACACTAATCAGCCCCAGCATTTT
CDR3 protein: CAWRGHDTNQPQHF

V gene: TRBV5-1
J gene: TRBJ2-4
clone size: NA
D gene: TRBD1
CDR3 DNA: TGCGCCAGCAGCTCCGGACAGGGAGATCGGTTAGCCAAAAACATTCAGTACTTC
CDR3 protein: CASSSGQGDRLAKNIQYF

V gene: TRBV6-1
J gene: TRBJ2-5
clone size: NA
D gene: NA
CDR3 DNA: TGTGCCAGCAGTGGAGCCCACCGGGACTACCAAGAGACCCAGTACTTC
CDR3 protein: CASSGAHRDYQETQYF

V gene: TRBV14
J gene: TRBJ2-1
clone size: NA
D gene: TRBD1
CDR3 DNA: TGTGCCAGCAGGGGGACAGGGTGGTTAAAGAATGAGCAGTTCTTC
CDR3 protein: CASRGTGWLKNEQFF

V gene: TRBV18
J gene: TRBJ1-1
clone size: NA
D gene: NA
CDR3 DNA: TGTGCCAGCTCATTTTTCGACAAGAACACTGAAGCTTTCTTT
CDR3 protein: CASSFFDKNTEAFF

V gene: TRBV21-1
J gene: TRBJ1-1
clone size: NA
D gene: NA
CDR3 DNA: TGTGCCAGCAGCAAAGTAGTGAACACTGAAGCTTTCTTT
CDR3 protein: CASSKVVNTEAFF

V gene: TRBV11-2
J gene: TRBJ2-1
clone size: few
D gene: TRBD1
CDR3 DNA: TGTGCCAGCAGCTTAGGGTATGGGGACAGCTCCTACAATGAGCAGTTCTTC
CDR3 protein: CASSLGYGDSSYNEQFF

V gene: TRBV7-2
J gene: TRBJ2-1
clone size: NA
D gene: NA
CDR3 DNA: TGTGCCAGCAGCTTGGCAAGCGCTAATTCCTACAATGAGCAGTTCTTC
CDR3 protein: CASSLASANSYNEQFF

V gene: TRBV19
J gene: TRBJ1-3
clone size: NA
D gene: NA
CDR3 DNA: TGTGCCAGTAGCACCCTCCAGGGTCTTCGTGGAAACACCATATATTTT
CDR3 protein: CASSTLQGLRGNTIYF

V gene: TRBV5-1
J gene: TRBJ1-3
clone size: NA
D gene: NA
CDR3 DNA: TGCGCCAGCAGCTTCCAGTACCGGGACACCATATATTTT
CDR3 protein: CASSFQYRDTIYF

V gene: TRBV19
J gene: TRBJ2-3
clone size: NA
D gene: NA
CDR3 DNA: TGTGCCAGTACCCTGTCCCGCACAGATACGCAGTATTTT
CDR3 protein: CASTLSRTDTQYF

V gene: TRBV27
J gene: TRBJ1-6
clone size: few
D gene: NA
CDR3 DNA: TGTGCCAGCAGACTGTCCGGTGGCTCCTATAATTCACCCCTCCACTTT
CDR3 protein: CASRLSGGSYNSPLHF

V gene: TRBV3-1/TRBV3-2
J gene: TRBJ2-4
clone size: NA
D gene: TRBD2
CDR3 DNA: TGTGCCAGCAGACCCGGGACTACCAATAGAGACATTCAGTACTTC
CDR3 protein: CASRPGTTNRDIQYF

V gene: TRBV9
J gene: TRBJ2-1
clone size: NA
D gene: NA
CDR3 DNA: TGTGCCAGCAGCGCCCTTGGGCATTACAATGAGCAGTTCTTC
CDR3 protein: CASSALGHYNEQFF

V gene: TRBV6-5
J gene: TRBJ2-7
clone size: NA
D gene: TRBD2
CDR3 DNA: TGTGCCAGCTCCCGGACTAGCGGGAACTCCTACGAGCAGTACTTC
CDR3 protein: CASSRTSGNSYEQYF

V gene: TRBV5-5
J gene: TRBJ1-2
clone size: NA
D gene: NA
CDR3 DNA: TGTGCCAGCAGCTTGGACACCTCTAACTATGGCTACACCTTC
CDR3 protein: CASSLDTSNYGYTF

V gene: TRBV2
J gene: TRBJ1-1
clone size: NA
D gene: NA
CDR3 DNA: TGTGCCAGCAGTGTCCAACAGGGAAGCACTGAAGCTTTCTTT
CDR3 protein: CASSVQQGSTEAFF

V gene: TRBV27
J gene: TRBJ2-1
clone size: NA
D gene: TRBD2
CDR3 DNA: TGTGCCAGCAGTCTCCGACCCTGGACTAGCGGGAGTTATGAGCAGTTCTTC
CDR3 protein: CASSLRPWTSGSYEQFF

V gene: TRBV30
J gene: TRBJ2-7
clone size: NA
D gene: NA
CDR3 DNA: TGTGCCTGGAGCCCCCCGGGGGAACCCTACGAGCAGTACTTC
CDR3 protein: CAWSPPGEPYEQYF

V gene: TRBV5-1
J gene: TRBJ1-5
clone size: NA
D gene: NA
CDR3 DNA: TGCGCCAGCAGCTTGGATCCGGGAGGTCAGCCCCAGCATTTT
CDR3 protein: CASSLDPGGQPQHF

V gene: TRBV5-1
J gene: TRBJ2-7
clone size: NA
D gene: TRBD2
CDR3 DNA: TGCGCCAGCAGCTTGGGGCTAGCGGACACCTACGAGCAGTACTTC
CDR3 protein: CASSLGLADTYEQYF

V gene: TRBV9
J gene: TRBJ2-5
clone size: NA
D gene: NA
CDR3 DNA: TGTGCCAGCAGCGTTATGTCGGGAACCGAGACCCAGTACTTC
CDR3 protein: CASSVMSGTETQYF

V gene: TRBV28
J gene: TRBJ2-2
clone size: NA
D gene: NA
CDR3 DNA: TGTGCCAGCAAGGAGCCGAACACCGGGGAGCTGTTTTTT
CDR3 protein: CASKEPNTGELFF

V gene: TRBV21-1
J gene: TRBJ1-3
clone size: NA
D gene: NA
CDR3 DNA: TGTGCCAGCAGCAAAAAACTATCCAGGGCTGGAAACACCATATATTTT
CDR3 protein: CASSKKLSRAGNTIYF

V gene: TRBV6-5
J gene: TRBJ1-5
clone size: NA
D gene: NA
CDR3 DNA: TGTGCCAGCAGTTACTCCGGGGGGGTGGGTCAGCCCCAGCATTTT
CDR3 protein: CASSYSGGVGQPQHF